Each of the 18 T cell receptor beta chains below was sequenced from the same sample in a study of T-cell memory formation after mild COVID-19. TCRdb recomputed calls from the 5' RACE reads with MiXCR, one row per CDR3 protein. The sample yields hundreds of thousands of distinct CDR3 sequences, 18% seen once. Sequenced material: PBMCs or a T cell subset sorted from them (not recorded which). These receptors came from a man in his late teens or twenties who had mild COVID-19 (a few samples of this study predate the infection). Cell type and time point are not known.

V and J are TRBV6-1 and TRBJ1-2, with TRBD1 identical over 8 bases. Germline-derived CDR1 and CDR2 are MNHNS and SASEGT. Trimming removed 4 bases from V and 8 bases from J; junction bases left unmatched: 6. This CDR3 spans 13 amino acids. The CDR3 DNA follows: TGTGCCAGCAGTGCGACAGGGGCTCGAGGCTACACCTTC. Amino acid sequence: CASSATGARGYTF.

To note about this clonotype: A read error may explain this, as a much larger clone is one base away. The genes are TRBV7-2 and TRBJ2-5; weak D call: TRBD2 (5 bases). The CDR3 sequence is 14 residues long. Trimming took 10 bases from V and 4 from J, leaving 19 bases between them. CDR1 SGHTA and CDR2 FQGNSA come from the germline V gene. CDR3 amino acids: CATCHRRAGETQYF. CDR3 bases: TGTGCCACCTGCCACCGGCGGGCGGGAGAGACCCAGTACTTC.

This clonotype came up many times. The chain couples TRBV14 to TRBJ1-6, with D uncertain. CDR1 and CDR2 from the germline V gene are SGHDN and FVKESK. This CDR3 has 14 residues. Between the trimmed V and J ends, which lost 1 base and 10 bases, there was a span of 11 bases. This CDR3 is CASSQGREYSPLHF. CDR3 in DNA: TGTGCCAGCAGCCAAGGAAGGGAGTACTCACCCCTCCACTTT.

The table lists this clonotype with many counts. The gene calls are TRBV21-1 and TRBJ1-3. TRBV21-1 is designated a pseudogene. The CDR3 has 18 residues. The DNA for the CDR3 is TGTGCCAGCGCCTTCCTAAGGGAATCGGGTCCCTCTGGAAACACCATATATTTT. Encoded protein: CASAFLRESGPSGNTIYF.

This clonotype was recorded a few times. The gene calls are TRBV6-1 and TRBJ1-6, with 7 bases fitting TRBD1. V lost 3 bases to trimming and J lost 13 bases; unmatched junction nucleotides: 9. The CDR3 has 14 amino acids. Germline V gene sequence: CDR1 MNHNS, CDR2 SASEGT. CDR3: CASSDDRATGPLHF. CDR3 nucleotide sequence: TGTGCCAGCAGTGACGACAGGGCGACAGGGCCCCTCCACTTT.

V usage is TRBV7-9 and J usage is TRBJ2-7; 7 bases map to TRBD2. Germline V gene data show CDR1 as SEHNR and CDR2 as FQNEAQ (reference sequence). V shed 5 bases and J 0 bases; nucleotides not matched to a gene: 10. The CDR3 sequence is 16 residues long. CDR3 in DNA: TGTGCCAGCAGCCAAGAGTGGGGGGGGGGCTCCTACGAGCAGTACTTC. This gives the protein CASSQEWGGGSYEQYF.

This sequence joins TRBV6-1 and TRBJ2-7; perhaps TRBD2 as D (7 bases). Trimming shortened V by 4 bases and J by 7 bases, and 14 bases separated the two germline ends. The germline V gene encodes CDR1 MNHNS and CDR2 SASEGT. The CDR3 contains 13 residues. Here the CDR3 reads CASSALGGREQYV. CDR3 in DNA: TGTGCCAGCAGTGCCCTCGGGGGGCGAGAGCAGTACGTC.

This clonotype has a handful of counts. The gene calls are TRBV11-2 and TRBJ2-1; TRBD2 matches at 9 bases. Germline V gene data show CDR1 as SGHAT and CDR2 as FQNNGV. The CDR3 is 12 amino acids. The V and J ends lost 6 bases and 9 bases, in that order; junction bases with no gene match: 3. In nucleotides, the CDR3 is TGTGCCAGCAGGCAAGCGGGGGGTGAGCAGTTCTTC. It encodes CASRQAGGEQFF.

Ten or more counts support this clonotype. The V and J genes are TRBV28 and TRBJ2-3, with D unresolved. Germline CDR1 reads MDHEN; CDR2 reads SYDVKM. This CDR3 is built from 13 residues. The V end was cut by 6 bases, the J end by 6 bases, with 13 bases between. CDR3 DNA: TGTGCCAGCAGCCCCCCAGCCCTCGATACGCAGTATTTT. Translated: CASSPPALDTQYF.

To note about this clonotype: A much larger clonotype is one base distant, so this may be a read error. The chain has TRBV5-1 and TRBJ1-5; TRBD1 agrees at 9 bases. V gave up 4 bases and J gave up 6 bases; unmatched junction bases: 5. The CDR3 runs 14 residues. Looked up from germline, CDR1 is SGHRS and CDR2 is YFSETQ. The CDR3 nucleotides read TGCGCCAGCAGCAATACAGGGGGCGGTCAGCCCCAGCATTTT. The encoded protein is CASSNTGGGQPQHF.

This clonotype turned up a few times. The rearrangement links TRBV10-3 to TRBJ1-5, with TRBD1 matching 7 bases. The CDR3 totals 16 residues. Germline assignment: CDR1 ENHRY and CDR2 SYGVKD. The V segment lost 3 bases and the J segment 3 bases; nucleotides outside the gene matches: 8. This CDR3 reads CAISERTGPTNQPQHF. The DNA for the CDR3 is TGTGCCATCAGTGAACGGACAGGACCTACCAATCAGCCCCAGCATTTT.

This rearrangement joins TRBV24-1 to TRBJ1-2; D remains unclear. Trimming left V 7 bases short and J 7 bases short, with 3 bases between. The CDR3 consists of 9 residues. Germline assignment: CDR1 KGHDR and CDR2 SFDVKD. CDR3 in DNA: TGTGCCACCAGGGGTGGCTACACCTTC. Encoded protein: CATRGGYTF.

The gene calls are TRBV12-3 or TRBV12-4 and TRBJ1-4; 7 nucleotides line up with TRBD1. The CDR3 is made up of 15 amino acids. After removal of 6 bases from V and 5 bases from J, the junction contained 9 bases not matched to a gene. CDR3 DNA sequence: TGTGCCAGCAGGACAGGGTTTTCGGGGAATGAAAAACTGTTTTTT. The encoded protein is CASRTGFSGNEKLFF.

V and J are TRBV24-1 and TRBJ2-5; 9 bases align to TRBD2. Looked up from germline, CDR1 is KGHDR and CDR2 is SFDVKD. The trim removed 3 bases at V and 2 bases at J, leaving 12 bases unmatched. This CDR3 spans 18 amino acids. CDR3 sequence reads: CATSDTLSSSGGQETQYF. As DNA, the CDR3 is TGTGCCACCAGTGATACCCTTTCAAGTAGCGGGGGACAAGAGACCCAGTACTTC.

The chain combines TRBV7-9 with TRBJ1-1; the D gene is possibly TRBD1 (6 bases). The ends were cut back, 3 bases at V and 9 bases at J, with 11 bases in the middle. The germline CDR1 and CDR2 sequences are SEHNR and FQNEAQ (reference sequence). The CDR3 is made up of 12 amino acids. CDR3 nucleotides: TGTGCCAGCAGCTTCCGGGACACCAAAGCTTTCTTT. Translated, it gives CASSFRDTKAFF. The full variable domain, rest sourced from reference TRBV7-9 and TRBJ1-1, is DTGVSQNPRHKITKRGQNVTFRCDPISEHNRLYWYRQTLGQGPEFLTYFQNEAQLEKSRLLSDRFSAERPKGSFSTLEIQRTEQGDSAMYLCASSFRDTKAFFGQGTRLTVV.

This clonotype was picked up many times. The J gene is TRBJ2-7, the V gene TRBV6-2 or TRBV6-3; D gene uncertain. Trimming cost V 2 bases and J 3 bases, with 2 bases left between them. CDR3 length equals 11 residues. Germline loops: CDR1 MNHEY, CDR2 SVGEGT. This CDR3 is CASSYNYEQYF. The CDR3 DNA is TGTGCCAGCAGTTACAACTACGAGCAGTACTTC.

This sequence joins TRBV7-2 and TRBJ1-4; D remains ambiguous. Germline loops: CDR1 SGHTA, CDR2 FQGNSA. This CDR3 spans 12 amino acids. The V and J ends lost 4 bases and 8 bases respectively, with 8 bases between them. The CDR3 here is CASSSVGEKLFF. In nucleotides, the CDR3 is TGTGCCAGCAGCTCGGTAGGGGAAAAACTGTTTTTT.

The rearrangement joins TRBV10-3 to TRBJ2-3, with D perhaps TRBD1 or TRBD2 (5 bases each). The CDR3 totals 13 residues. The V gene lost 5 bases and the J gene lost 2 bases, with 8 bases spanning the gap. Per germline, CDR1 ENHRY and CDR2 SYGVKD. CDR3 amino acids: CAISLGDTDTQYF. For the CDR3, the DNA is TGTGCCATCAGTCTGGGGGACACAGATACGCAGTATTTT.